This TCR beta chain was recovered during a study of blood T cell repertoires in COVID-19. Generated by immunoSEQ multiplex PCR, the TCRdb table keeps only in-frame clones and is missing some. The table shows about 140,000 clones, with approximately 81% occurring only once. Trimming took 5 bases from V and 4 from J; bases not matched to a gene: 6. Germline lookup yields CDR1 SEHNR and CDR2 FQNEAQ (reference sequence). The CDR3 is made up of 17 amino acids. In its sample, this clone was seen once. The V and J genes are TRBV7-9 and TRBJ2-2; 14 bases agree with TRBD2. The sequence was collected from a man aged 35-49 years with acute COVID-19. The material sequenced was PBMCs or T cells enriched from blood (not recorded which). The CDR3, as DNA: TGTGCCAGCAGCGTGGGACTAGCGGGGGAGACCACCGGGGAGCTGTTTTTT. Residues: CASSVGLAGETTGELFF. Looking up the rest from reference TRBV7-9 and TRBJ2-2 gives the full variable domain: DTGVSQNPRHKITKRGQNVTFRCDPISEHNRLYWYRQTLGQGPEFLTYFQNEAQLEKSRLLSDRFSAERPKGSFSTLEIQRTEQGDSAMYLCASSVGLAGETTGELFFGEGSRLTVL.